This is a list of T cell receptor beta chains from one sample in a study of T cell responses to AZD1222 COVID-19 vaccine. Sequenced by immunoSEQ multiplex PCR; TCRdb stores in-frame clones only, minus some. The sample lists 150,000 to 200,000 clones, roughly nine tenths occurring once. Source: peripheral blood, taken on day 0 of MenACWY control vaccination. These receptors came from an adult in good health. Both conserved end residues are trimmed from each CDR3. Not every row has a clone size; where given, it reads once, few, many or a size class.

V	size	J	CDR3
TRBV3-1/TRBV3-2	-	TRBJ2-3	ASRPPWEDTQY
TRBV9	-	TRBJ1-3	ASSLGHGGNTIY
TRBV18	-	TRBJ1-1	ASSGENTEAF
TRBV9	-	TRBJ2-4	ASSVGLAESLAKNIQY
TRBV19	few	TRBJ2-3	ASSASGFTDTQY
TRBV4-2	few	TRBJ2-1	ASSQDGLAGSDEQF
TRBV27	-	TRBJ1-1	ASSLLRTGQRLNTEAF
TRBV13	-	TRBJ1-2	ASSHRTVGAYGYT
TRBV6-6	-	TRBJ1-1	ASSLDRATEAF
TRBV5-5	-	TRBJ1-5	ASSSWQVNQPQH
TRBV4-3	-	TRBJ2-2	ASSQDLLAGGTGELF
TRBV10-3	-	TRBJ2-7	AISETTGGLRNEQY
TRBV7-9	once	TRBJ1-5	ASSLVTTGGRQPQH
TRBV7-2	-	TRBJ2-1	ASSFWGRAYNEQF
TRBV9	-	TRBJ1-1	ASSTQTGSGAEAF
TRBV23-1	-	TRBJ2-7	ASSQSGRSYEQY
TRBV21-1	-	TRBJ2-7	ATLGEGYEQY
TRBV5-5	-	TRBJ1-5	ASSPGGWDRAPNQPQH
TRBV7-6	-	TRBJ1-2	ASRQSSRDSPPTKGYT
TRBV27	-	TRBJ2-2	ASSLLAGAAGELF
TRBV14	-	TRBJ2-1	ASSQDRWGGDEQF
TRBV28	-	TRBJ2-1	ASSLLAGVYNEQF
TRBV7-6	-	TRBJ2-7	ASSSTGTGSMEQY
TRBV5-1	-	TRBJ2-3	ASSYLRGQGQGTDTQY
TRBV5-1	-	TRBJ1-2	ASSLASGAGYGYT
TRBV4-2	-	TRBJ1-3	ASSQIGWSGNTIY
TRBV30	-	TRBJ1-3	AWSVEPGAGNTIY
TRBV6-5	-	TRBJ1-2	ASTDPGTGDGYT